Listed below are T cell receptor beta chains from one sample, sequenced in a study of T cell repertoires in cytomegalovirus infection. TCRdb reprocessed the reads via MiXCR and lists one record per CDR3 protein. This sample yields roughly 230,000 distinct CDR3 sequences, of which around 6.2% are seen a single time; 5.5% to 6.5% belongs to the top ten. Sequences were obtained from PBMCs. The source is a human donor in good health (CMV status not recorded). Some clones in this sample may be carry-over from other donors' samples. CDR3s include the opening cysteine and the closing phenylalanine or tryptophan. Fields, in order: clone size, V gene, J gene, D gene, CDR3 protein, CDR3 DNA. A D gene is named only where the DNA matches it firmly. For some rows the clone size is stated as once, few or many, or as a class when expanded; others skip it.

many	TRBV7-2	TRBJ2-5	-	CASSPGQLFPQETQYF	TGTGCCAGCAGCCCCGGGCAACTTTTCCCTCAAGAGACCCAGTACTTC
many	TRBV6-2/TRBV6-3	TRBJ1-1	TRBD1	CASTQDRLRTEAFF	TGTGCCAGCACCCAGGACAGGTTGAGGACTGAAGCTTTCTTT
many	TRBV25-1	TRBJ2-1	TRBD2	CASSELGGVDEQFF	TGTGCCAGCAGTGAATTGGGGGGGGTCGATGAGCAGTTCTTC
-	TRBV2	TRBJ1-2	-	CASSEEAGYTF	TGTGCCAGCAGTGAAGAGGCTGGCTACACCTTC
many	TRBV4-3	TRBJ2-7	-	CASSQDRRDEQYF	TGCGCCAGCAGCCAAGATCGGAGGGACGAGCAGTACTTC
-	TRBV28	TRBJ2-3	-	CASNEVTDTQYF	TGTGCCAGCAATGAGGTAACAGATACGCAGTATTTT
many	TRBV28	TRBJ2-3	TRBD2	CASSIGTSGTADTQYF	TGTGCCAGCAGTATCGGGACTAGCGGAACGGCAGATACGCAGTATTTT
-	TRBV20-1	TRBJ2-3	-	CSASGGAELDTQYF	TGCAGTGCTAGTGGCGGGGCCGAATTAGATACGCAGTATTTT
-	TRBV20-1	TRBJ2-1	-	CSARGFMMTGNEQFF	TGCAGTGCTAGAGGGTTTATGATGACAGGCAATGAGCAGTTCTTC
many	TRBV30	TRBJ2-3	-	CAWSVGQFDTQYF	TGTGCCTGGAGTGTAGGCCAGTTTGATACGCAGTATTTT
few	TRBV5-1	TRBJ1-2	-	CASSLSTGSNYGYTF	TGCGCCAGCAGCTTATCAACAGGGTCAAACTATGGCTACACCTTC
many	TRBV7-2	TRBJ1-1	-	CASSLQGRSTEAFF	TGTGCCAGCAGCTTACAGGGTAGGAGCACTGAAGCTTTCTTT
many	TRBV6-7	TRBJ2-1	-	CASSYLSSSSYNEQFF	TGTGCCAGCAGTTACCTTTCTAGTTCGTCCTACAATGAGCAGTTCTTC
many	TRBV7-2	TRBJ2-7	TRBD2	CASSSGGGGRADEQYF	TGTGCCAGCAGCTCCGGAGGCGGGGGTCGAGCGGACGAGCAGTACTTC
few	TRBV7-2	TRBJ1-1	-	CASSFINTEAFF	TGTGCCAGCAGCTTTATTAACACTGAAGCTTTCTTT
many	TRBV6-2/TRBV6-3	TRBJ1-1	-	CASGLEGRGAEAFF	TGTGCCAGCGGCCTAGAGGGGCGGGGAGCTGAAGCTTTCTTT
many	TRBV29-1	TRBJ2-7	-	CSVGVRQIEQYF	TGCAGCGTTGGGGTACGACAGATTGAGCAGTACTTC
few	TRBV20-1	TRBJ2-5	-	CSARDLQETQYF	TGCAGTGCTAGAGATCTCCAAGAGACCCAGTACTTC
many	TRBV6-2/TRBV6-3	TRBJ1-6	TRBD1	CASRSLTGMEVRNGSPLHF	TGTGCCAGCAGAAGCTTGACAGGGATGGAAGTAAGGAACGGTTCACCCCTCCACTTT
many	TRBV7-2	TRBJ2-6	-	CASSLEGTSGANVLTF	TGTGCCAGCAGCTTAGAGGGCACCTCTGGGGCCAACGTCCTGACTTTC
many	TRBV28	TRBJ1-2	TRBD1	CASSLGQGHGYTF	TGTGCCAGCAGTTTGGGACAGGGACATGGCTACACCTTC
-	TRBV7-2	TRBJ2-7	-	CASSSYYNAQYF	TGTGCCAGCAGCAGCTACTACAATGCGCAGTACTTC
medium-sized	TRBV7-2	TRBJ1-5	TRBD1	CASSLGGSGTGLQPQHF	TGTGCCAGCAGCTTAGGCGGCTCCGGGACAGGGCTTCAGCCCCAGCATTTT
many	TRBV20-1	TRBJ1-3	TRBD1	CSASGIPRSGGRPSSGNTIYF	TGCAGTGCTAGCGGAATTCCGAGGTCAGGGGGGCGGCCATCCTCTGGAAACACCATATATTTT
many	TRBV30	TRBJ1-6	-	CAWSWDGLGSPLHF	TGTGCCTGGAGCTGGGACGGTCTAGGATCACCCCTCCACTTT
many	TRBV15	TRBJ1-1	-	CATSRFKDTEAFF	TGTGCCACCAGCAGGTTTAAGGACACTGAAGCTTTCTTT
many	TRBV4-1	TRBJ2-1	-	CASSQENHQFF	TGCGCCAGCAGCCAAGAGAACCACCAGTTCTTC
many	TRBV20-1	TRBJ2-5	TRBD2	CSVGGLAIQTQYF	TGCAGTGTGGGGGGACTAGCAATCCAGACCCAGTACTTC
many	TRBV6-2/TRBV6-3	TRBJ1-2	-	CASSPGTSRIGVDTF	TGTGCCAGCAGCCCCGGGACAAGCAGAATTGGGGTCGACACCTTC
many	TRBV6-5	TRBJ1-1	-	CASSYAVANTEAFF	TGTGCCAGCAGTTACGCAGTGGCGAACACTGAAGCTTTCTTT
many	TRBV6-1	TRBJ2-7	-	CASSVTTGDTVQYF	TGTGCCAGCAGTGTTACAACCGGGGACACGGTGCAGTACTTC
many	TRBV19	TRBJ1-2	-	CASTPVDLGNYGYTF	TGTGCCAGTACCCCCGTCGACCTAGGAAACTATGGCTACACCTTC
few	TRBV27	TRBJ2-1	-	CASSLTVSNEQFF	TGTGCCAGCAGTCTGACGGTATCCAATGAGCAGTTCTTC
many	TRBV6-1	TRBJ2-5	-	CASNSRGRGGETQYF	TGTGCCAGCAATAGCCGGGGGAGAGGAGGGGAGACCCAGTACTTC
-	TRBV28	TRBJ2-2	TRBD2	CASSSREGLAGPNTGELFF	TGTGCCAGCAGTTCCCGGGAAGGCCTAGCGGGACCGAACACCGGGGAGCTGTTTTTT
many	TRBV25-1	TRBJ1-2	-	CASSGQDSSGYTF	TGTGCCAGCAGTGGGCAGGATTCGAGCGGCTACACCTTC
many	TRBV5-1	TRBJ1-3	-	CASGDSSSGNTIYF	TGCGCCAGCGGGGATTCGAGCTCTGGAAACACCATATATTTT
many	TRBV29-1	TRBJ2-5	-	CSAERYQETQYF	TGCAGCGCCGAGCGGTACCAAGAGACCCAGTACTTC
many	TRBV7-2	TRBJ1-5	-	CASSTRAGGIQPQHF	TGTGCCAGCAGCACCAGGGCCGGGGGTATTCAGCCCCAGCATTTT
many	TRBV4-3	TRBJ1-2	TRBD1	CASSQETGDGYTF	TGCGCCAGCAGCCAAGAGACAGGGGACGGCTACACCTTC
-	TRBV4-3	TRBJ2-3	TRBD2	CASSPGRLAGGISTDTQYF	TGCGCCAGCAGCCCAGGCCGTCTAGCGGGGGGGATTAGCACAGATACGCAGTATTTT
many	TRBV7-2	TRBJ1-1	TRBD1	CASSLRQGSNTEAFF	TGTGCCAGCAGCCTAAGACAGGGGTCGAACACTGAAGCTTTCTTT
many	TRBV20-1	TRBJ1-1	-	CSARDRTNTEAFF	TGCAGTGCTAGAGATAGGACGAACACTGAAGCTTTCTTT
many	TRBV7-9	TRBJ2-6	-	CASSAGMTGANVLTF	TGTGCCAGCAGCGCCGGGATGACTGGGGCCAACGTCCTGACTTTC
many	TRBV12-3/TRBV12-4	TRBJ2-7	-	CASKSLGGQYF	TGTGCCAGCAAGTCACTTGGTGGGCAGTACTTC
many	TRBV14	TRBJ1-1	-	CASSRNPGGSTEAFF	TGTGCCAGCAGCCGAAACCCGGGGGGCAGCACTGAAGCTTTCTTT
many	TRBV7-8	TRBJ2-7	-	CASSGRGRGTRSDEQYF	TGTGCCAGCAGCGGCCGTGGTCGGGGGACGCGTTCGGACGAGCAGTACTTC
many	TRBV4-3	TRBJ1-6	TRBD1	CASSQTGVGSYNSPLHF	TGCGCCAGCAGCCAAACAGGGGTTGGGTCCTATAATTCACCCCTCCACTTT
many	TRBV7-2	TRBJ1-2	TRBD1	CASSPGQGRGYTF	TGTGCCAGCAGCCCGGGACAGGGGAGAGGCTACACCTTC
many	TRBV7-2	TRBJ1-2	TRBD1	CASSRGTGPYGYTF	TGTGCCAGCAGCAGAGGGACAGGGCCTTATGGCTACACCTTC